This T cell receptor (beta chain) was captured in a study of preoperative IRX-2 immunotherapy in early breast cancer. Looked up from germline, CDR1 is KGHSH and CDR2 is LQKENI. Trimming left V 2 bases short and J 6 bases short, with 11 bases between. The CDR3 has 13 amino acids. The protocol was immunoSEQ multiplex PCR, while the TCRdb copy is restricted to in-frame clones and leaves out a portion. This sample has about 67,000 clones, with 94% found just once. Treatment of the sample: preoperative locoregional IRX-2 cytokine immunotherapy. Preoperative locoregional IRX-2 cytokine immunotherapy was tested in the phase Ib source study.

Sampling was performed from a patient treated with IRX-2 immunotherapy. This chain links TRBV18 with TRBJ2-7; D call uncertain. The sequence derives from a human donor with breast cancer. CDR3: CASSPGKGGEQYF. The DNA for the CDR3 is TGTGCCAGCTCACCAGGGAAAGGTGGCGAGCAGTACTTC.